This T cell receptor (beta chain) derives from a study of vaccination and CD4 T cells after COVID-19. Background on the study: Six males and four females constituted the convalescent cohort, two of whom were Hispanic.

Trimming cost V 8 bases and J 6 bases, with 8 bases left between them. Germline CDR1 reads SNHLY; CDR2 reads FYNNEI. This CDR3 has 12 residues. Once obtained from cultured CD4+ T cells, the DNA was sequenced using the Oncomine TCR Beta short-read assay. TCRdb itself ran the PCR reads through MiXCR, one entry per CDR3 protein. Seen here are just under 20,000 distinct CDR3 sequences, 40% to 50% observed once, and the top ten hold less than 4.5%. As regards this clonotype: Its antigen is still unknown.

Treatment specified: approximately 9-day PBMC culture with coronavirus spike peptide pools or control peptides (ViraFEST assay). Per-well cultures of approximately 2.1 million PBMCs received roughly 9.9 IU/ml IL-2 and 10 ug/ml peptide pools. Sequenced here: CD4+ T cells from blood, cultured in vitro, sampled before SARS-CoV-2 vaccination. The chain carries TRBV2 and TRBJ1-6, with D hard to call. The source of this sequence is a human donor who had recovered from COVID-19. The CDR3 region is CASHLGNSPLHF. The DNA of the CDR3 is TGTGCCAGCCATTTGGGTAATTCACCCCTCCACTTT.